Presented here are 23 T cell receptor beta chains from one specimen sequenced in a study of blood T cell repertoires in COVID-19. Clones were sequenced by immunoSEQ multiplex PCR, and TCRdb holds only the in-frame ones, with some missing. Among approximately 86,000 clones listed, 75% to 85% were seen once. Sequences were obtained from peripheral blood. The source is an older woman with acute or convalescent COVID-19.

This clone appeared a few times. V and J are TRBV7-9 and TRBJ1-2, with D possibly being TRBD1 (6 bases). CDR1 and CDR2 (germline): SEHNR, FQNEAQ (reference sequence). The CDR3 runs 13 residues. Trimming left V 3 bases short and J 6 bases short, with 11 bases between. This CDR3 reads CASSLKQGNGYTF. DNA of the CDR3: TGTGCCAGCAGCTTGAAACAGGGTAATGGCTACACCTTC. Full variable domain (missing parts from reference TRBV7-9 and TRBJ1-2): DTGVSQNPRHKITKRGQNVTFRCDPISEHNRLYWYRQTLGQGPEFLTYFQNEAQLEKSRLLSDRFSAERPKGSFSTLEIQRTEQGDSAMYLCASSLKQGNGYTFGSGTRLTVV.

The chain employs TRBV19 and TRBJ1-1; D may be TRBD1 (6 bases). V lost 4 bases to trimming and J lost 5 bases, with 17 bases between them. Germline loops: CDR1 LNHDA, CDR2 SQIVND (reference sequence). The CDR3 is 15 amino acids. In DNA, the CDR3 is TGTGCCAGTAGTACAATTCGGGGGGCGCGGACTGAAGCTTTCTTT. Encoded protein: CASSTIRGARTEAFF.

The chain joins TRBV7-2 to TRBJ2-3; a possible D gene is TRBD2 (6 bases). Trimming stripped 5 bases from V and 4 bases from J, with 13 bases between. The CDR3 spans 14 residues. The germline CDR1 and CDR2 sequences are SGHTA and FQGNSA. CDR3 DNA: TGTGCCAGCAGCCTGGGACTTTACCCAGATACGCAGTATTTT. It specifies CASSLGLYPDTQYF.

The chain recombines TRBV16 with TRBJ1-1; 7 bases map to TRBD1. This CDR3 comprises 12 residues. CDR1 and CDR2 (germline): KGHSY, FQNENV. V trimming: 8 bases; J trimming: 9 bases; junction bases outside the gene matches: 9. The CDR3, as DNA: TGTGCCAGCTTGTCGGACAGGACAAAAGCTTTCTTT. This codes for CASLSDRTKAFF.

The rearrangement links TRBV6-5 to TRBJ2-3; D remains ambiguous. The CDR3 is 14 residues long. With 8 bases removed from V and 2 bases from J, the gap between germline ends came to 14 bases. The germline gives CDR1 MNHEY, CDR2 SVGAGI. CDR3 in DNA: TGTGCCAGCCGGAGCACGCCGGACACAGATACGCAGTATTTT. Translating it yields CASRSTPDTDTQYF.

The chain is built from TRBV4-2 and TRBJ1-1; 7 bases are shared with TRBD1. This CDR3 has 13 amino acids. The germline gives CDR1 LGHNA, CDR2 YNFKEQ. The V and J ends lost 3 bases and 4 bases, in that order; junction bases with no gene match: 2. The CDR3 region has the DNA TGTGCCAGCAGCCAGACAGGGAGCACTGAAGCTTTCTTT. It is translated as CASSQTGSTEAFF.

The chain couples TRBV5-1 to TRBJ2-3, with 7 bases fitting TRBD2. V shed 4 bases and J 11 bases; nucleotides not matched to a gene: 13. Germline V gives CDR1 SGHRS, CDR2 YFSETQ. The CDR3 spans 14 residues. CDR3 DNA sequence: TGCGCCAGCAGCCCCGGGACCGGGGAGGGGAGGCAGTATTTT. Its translation: CASSPGTGEGRQYF.

This clone was picked up a small number of times. J is TRBJ2-5 and V is TRBV7-8; 11 positions agree with TRBD2. V trimming: 1 base; J trimming: 5 bases; junction bases outside the gene matches: 6. CDR1 SGHVS and CDR2 FQNEAQ come from the germline V gene. CDR3 length equals 16 residues. CDR3 sequence reads: CASSLVRLAGMETQYF. The CDR3 DNA is TGTGCCAGCAGCTTAGTTCGACTAGCGGGGATGGAGACCCAGTACTTC.

This rearrangement joins TRBV7-2 to TRBJ2-1; 10 bases are a match to TRBD2. V lost 1 base to trimming and J lost 1 base; unmatched junction nucleotides: 4. Germline CDR1 is SGHTA and CDR2 is FQGNSA. The CDR3 is made up of 17 amino acids. For the CDR3, the DNA is TGTGCCAGCAGCTTAGGGGTAGCGGGGGGTTCCTACAATGAGCAGTTCTTC. Protein product: CASSLGVAGGSYNEQFF.

The chain is built from TRBV6-5 and TRBJ1-1; TRBD1 might be the D (5 bases). Germline V gene data show CDR1 as MNHEY and CDR2 as SVGAGI. The V end lost 9 bases, the J end lost 1 base, and 18 bases lay between the germline ends. CDR3 length equals 15 residues. CDR3 sequence: CASTRVFERNTEAFF. In DNA form, the CDR3 reads TGTGCCAGTACCAGGGTATTCGAGAGGAACACTGAAGCTTTCTTT.

The CDR3 reads CSVVQGVTYEQYF. The DNA of the CDR3 is TGCAGCGTTGTACAGGGGGTCACCTACGAGCAGTACTTC. The chain employs TRBV29-1 and TRBJ2-7; TRBD1 agrees at 8 bases. V gave up 4 bases and J gave up 2 bases; unmatched junction bases: 4. The germline V gene encodes CDR1 SQVTM and CDR2 ANQGSEA. The CDR3 consists of 13 residues.

The chain carries TRBV2 and TRBJ2-5, with unresolved D. Trimming stripped 7 bases from V and 5 bases from J, with 20 bases between. The germline CDR1 and CDR2 sequences are SNHLY and FYNNEI. This CDR3 is 15 amino acids long. The CDR3 sequence is CASTPPPSVFETQYF. DNA for the CDR3: TGTGCCAGCACCCCCCCTCCGTCGGTTTTCGAGACCCAGTACTTC.

CDR3 protein: CASSEGDILKTDTQYF. The DNA for the CDR3 is TGTGCCAGCAGTGAAGGGGACATCTTGAAGACAGATACGCAGTATTTT. V is TRBV6-1 and J is TRBJ2-3; D may be TRBD1 (6 bases). Deletions cut 1 base from V and 3 bases from J, with 14 bases between. Germline V gene lookup returns CDR1 MNHNS and CDR2 SASEGT. The CDR3 runs to 16 residues.

J is TRBJ2-3 and V is TRBV2; 9 bases are shared with TRBD1. Germline lookup yields CDR1 SNHLY and CDR2 FYNNEI. J lost 3 bases, V lost 2 bases, and 6 bases had no gene match. The CDR3 spans 16 residues. This chain's CDR3 is CASSEWGTGWTDTQYF. In nucleotides, the CDR3 is TGTGCCAGCAGTGAATGGGGGACAGGGTGGACAGATACGCAGTATTTT.

The rearrangement links TRBV7-9 to TRBJ1-4; perhaps TRBD1 as D (6 bases). Trimming removed 5 bases at V and 6 bases at J, with 16 bases between. The CDR3 is made up of 15 amino acids. The germline gives CDR1 SEHNR, CDR2 FQNEAQ (reference sequence). CDR3 amino acids: CASSLPQAGDEKLFF. In DNA, the CDR3 is TGTGCCAGCAGCCTACCCCAGGCAGGGGATGAAAAACTGTTTTTT.

This chain uses TRBV27 with TRBJ2-4; 7 nucleotides line up with TRBD1. The junction had 16 bases not matched to a gene; V was cut back by 4 bases and J by 1 base. CDR3 length equals 19 residues. Germline values: CDR1 MNHEY, CDR2 SMNVEV (reference sequence). The CDR3 DNA sequence: TGTGCCAGCAGTTCCAGAACAGGGGATGACCGTTCGGCCAAAAACATTCAGTACTTC. Translation: CASSSRTGDDRSAKNIQYF.

V and J are TRBV28 and TRBJ2-5, with D possibly matching TRBD2 (6 bases). CDR1 is MDHEN, CDR2 SYDVKM, per germline. V lost 2 bases and J 5 bases, leaving 12 bases between the germline ends. The CDR3 runs to 14 residues. CDR3 protein: CASSLTGGWETQYF. CDR3 nucleotides: TGTGCCAGCAGTTTAACCGGGGGTTGGGAGACCCAGTACTTC.

The V call is TRBV5-6, the J call TRBJ1-5; a possible D gene is TRBD1 (6 bases). The CDR3 extends over 15 amino acids. The germline V gene has CDR1 SGHDT and CDR2 YYEEEE. Between the trimmed V and J ends, which lost 3 bases and 7 bases, there was a span of 17 bases. The CDR3 reads CASSSTVSQGQPQHF. The CDR3 nucleotides read TGTGCCAGCAGCTCGACCGTCTCACAGGGACAGCCCCAGCATTTT.

The CDR3 region is CASSSGAGGGYTF. In DNA form, the CDR3 reads TGTGCCAGCAGCTCTGGGGCAGGGGGTGGCTACACCTTC. V and J are TRBV7-2 and TRBJ1-2; 7 positions match TRBD1. The CDR3 extends over 13 amino acids. V lost 4 bases, J lost 7 bases, and 6 bases stayed unmatched. The germline CDR1 and CDR2 sequences are SGHTA and FQGNSA.

This sequence joins TRBV30 and TRBJ1-2; 9 bases align to TRBD1. Unmatched junction bases numbered 2, after V lost 5 bases and J lost 4 bases. This CDR3 contains 12 residues. Germline values: CDR1 GTSNPN, CDR2 SVGIG (reference sequence). The CDR3 here is CAWLGQGYGYTF. The CDR3 nucleotides are TGTGCCTGGCTGGGACAGGGCTATGGCTACACCTTC.

The V and J genes are TRBV27 and TRBJ2-2; D ambiguous. The CDR3 spans 13 residues. The V gene lost 3 bases and the J gene lost 6 bases, with 8 bases spanning the gap. Germline lookup yields CDR1 MNHEY and CDR2 SMNVEV (reference sequence). DNA for the CDR3: TGTGCCAGCAGTTTCCTTGTCGCCGGGGAGCTGTTTTTT. As protein: CASSFLVAGELFF.

This chain connects TRBV3-1 (or the pseudogene TRBV3-2) to TRBJ2-2; a weak D match, TRBD2 (5 bases). With 0 bases removed from V and 6 bases from J, the gap between germline ends came to 11 bases. This CDR3 has 15 residues. CDR1 is LGHDT, CDR2 YNNKEL, per germline (reference sequence). CDR3 nucleotide sequence: TGTGCCAGCAGCCAAGATTCCCTAGCCTCCGGGGAGCTGTTTTTT. Translating it yields CASSQDSLASGELFF.

V gene TRBV15 combines with J gene TRBJ2-3, with TRBD1 matching 10 bases. The CDR3 has 16 residues. After removal of 0 bases from V and 2 bases from J, the junction contained 2 bases not matched to a gene. The germline V gene encodes CDR1 LNHNV and CDR2 YYDKDF (reference sequence). In DNA, the CDR3 is TGTGCCACCAGCAGAGATGGGACAGGGGTCACAGATACGCAGTATTTT. It is translated as CATSRDGTGVTDTQYF.